These 32 T cell receptor beta chains were sequenced from one sample in a study of early T cells in non-severe SARS-CoV-2 infection. TCRdb redid the calling of the 5' RACE reads with MiXCR, one entry per CDR3 protein. The sample includes approximately 33,000 distinct CDR3 sequences, 3.9% seen only once; the top ten take over 8%. Sequences were obtained from whole blood. Every receptor here comes from an adult who was a healthcare worker with PCR-confirmed SARS-CoV-2 infection or an uninfected control (not recorded which).

This clonotype was seen many times. The V call is TRBV6-6, the J call TRBJ2-7; TRBD2 matches 11 bases. Germline loops: CDR1 MNHNY, CDR2 SVGAGI (reference sequence). CDR3 length: 15 residues. The junction had 6 bases not matched to a gene; V was cut back by 4 bases and J by 4 bases. The CDR3 sequence: CASSSSSGRRYEQYF. Here the CDR3 DNA reads TGTGCCAGCAGTTCATCTAGCGGGAGGAGGTACGAGCAGTACTTC.

The CDR3 coding sequence is TGTGCCAGCAGTTCTATAGCCAAAAACATTCAGTACTTC. Its translation: CASSSIAKNIQYF. This sequence joins TRBV28 and TRBJ2-4; the D is unclear. The CDR3 length is 13 residues. V was trimmed by 4 bases and J by 0 bases, leaving 4 bases between them. CDR1 MDHEN and CDR2 SYDVKM come from the germline V gene.

This clonotype occurred many times. The genes are TRBV7-2 and TRBJ2-5; 9 positions agree with TRBD2. Germline V lookup: CDR1 SGHTA, CDR2 FQGNSA. With 4 bases clipped from V and 2 bases from J, the junction kept 2 bases outside the gene matches. This CDR3 comprises 14 residues. CDR3 region: CASSSSGAQETQYF. The DNA for the CDR3 is TGTGCCAGCAGCTCTAGCGGGGCGCAAGAGACCCAGTACTTC.

This clonotype was seen ten or more times. The rearrangement links TRBV29-1 to TRBJ1-2; D is uncertain. Deletions cut 8 bases from V and 5 bases from J, with 6 bases between. This CDR3 contains 9 residues. CDR1 SQVTM and CDR2 ANQGSEA come from the germline V gene. For the CDR3, the DNA is TGCAGCCCTCAGTATGGCTACACCTTC. Translating gives CSPQYGYTF. Complete variable domain (other parts from reference TRBV29-1 and TRBJ1-2): SAVISQKPSRDICQRGTSLTIQCQVDSQVTMMFWYRQQPGQSLTLIATANQGSEATYESGFVIDKFPISRPNLTFSTLTVSNMSPEDSSIYLCSPQYGYTFGSGTRLTVV.

This clonotype was seen ten or more times. This chain links TRBV7-3 with TRBJ1-6; tentative D call: TRBD1 (5 bases). The length of the CDR3 is 16 residues. With 5 bases removed from V and 10 bases from J, the gap between germline ends came to 21 bases. CDR1 is SGHTA and CDR2 is FQGTGA in the germline V gene. The CDR3, as DNA: TGTGCCAGCAGCGTGTCCGGGACGCAAAGGAAATCACCCCTCCACTTT. Translated, it gives CASSVSGTQRKSPLHF. Filled out from reference TRBV7-3 and TRBJ1-6, the complete variable domain reads GAGVSQTPSNKVTEKGKYVELRCDPISGHTALYWYRQSLGQGPEFLIYFQGTGAADDSGLPNDRFFAVRPEGSVSTLKIQRTERGDSAVYLCASSVSGTQRKSPLHFGNGTRLTVT.

This clonotype was recorded at least ten times. The chain combines TRBV27 with TRBJ2-6; no reliable D call. The germline gives CDR1 MNHEY, CDR2 SMNVEV (reference sequence). This CDR3 is built from 14 residues. Between the trimmed V and J ends, which lost 2 bases and 0 bases, there was a span of 2 bases. Here the CDR3 DNA reads TGTGCCAGCAGTTTAACCTCTGGGGCCAACGTCCTGACTTTC. Its protein product is CASSLTSGANVLTF.

In this sample, this clonotype turned up many times. V is TRBV7-3 and J is TRBJ1-6, with D hard to call. Trimming removed 3 bases at V and 0 bases at J, with 6 bases between. This CDR3 region has 15 residues. Germline CDR1 SGHTA, CDR2 FQGTGA. The CDR3 coding sequence is TGTGCCAGCAGCTTCACCCCCTCCTATAATTCACCCCTCCACTTT. Encoded protein: CASSFTPSYNSPLHF.

The rearrangement uses TRBV12-3 or TRBV12-4 and TRBJ2-7, with 8 bases identical to TRBD2. V lost 3 bases to trimming and J lost 0 bases; unmatched junction nucleotides: 1. This CDR3 region has 14 residues. CDR3 in amino acids: CASSLSGSSYEQYF. The DNA for the CDR3 is TGTGCCAGCAGTTTGAGCGGGAGCTCCTACGAGCAGTACTTC.

This clonotype was recorded at least ten times. The V and J genes are TRBV7-2 and TRBJ2-2; 8 positions agree with TRBD2. The CDR3 is 15 residues long. Germline V gene sequence: CDR1 SGHTA, CDR2 FQGNSA. J was trimmed by 3 bases and V by 8 bases; bases with no gene match: 8. The CDR3: CASRGLAGDTGELFF. CDR3 sequence (DNA): TGTGCCAGCCGAGGACTAGCTGGCGACACCGGGGAGCTGTTTTTT.

This clonotype is termed medium-sized. The chain uses TRBV29-1 and TRBJ2-3, with 10 nucleotides matching TRBD2. Germline loops: CDR1 SQVTM, CDR2 ANQGSEA. The junction had 4 bases not matched to a gene; V was cut back by 4 bases and J by 3 bases. The CDR3 is 14 residues long. The CDR3 nucleotides read TGCAGCGTTGGGATTAGCGGGAGGACAGATACGCAGTATTTT. Translating it yields CSVGISGRTDTQYF.

This clonotype has a count of ten or more. The chain recombines TRBV14 with TRBJ1-2; D gene unclear. Trimming took off 3 bases at V and 1 base at J, with 9 bases between the two ends. CDR3 length: 14 residues. The germline V gene has CDR1 SGHDN and CDR2 FVKESK. The CDR3 loop is CASSQVDDNYGYTF. In DNA, the CDR3 is TGTGCCAGCAGCCAGGTGGACGATAACTATGGCTACACCTTC. The variable domain in full, completed from reference TRBV14 and TRBJ1-2, reads EAGVTQFPSHSVIEKGQTVTLRCDPISGHDNLYWYRRVMGKEIKFLLHFVKESKQDESGMPNNRFLAERTGGTYSTLKVQPAELEDSGVYFCASSQVDDNYGYTFGSGTRLTVV.

This clonotype has at least ten counts. This chain joins TRBV7-2 and TRBJ1-5; D gene unclear. Germline V gene lookup returns CDR1 SGHTA and CDR2 FQGNSA. V shed 2 bases and J shed 3 bases, with 8 bases lying between them. There are 14 residues in the CDR3. The CDR3 spells CASSLSGPNQPQHF. In DNA, the CDR3 is TGTGCCAGCAGCTTATCAGGTCCCAATCAGCCCCAGCATTTT.

In this sample, this clonotype turned up many times. The rearrangement uses TRBV12-3 or TRBV12-4 and TRBJ1-1; possibly TRBD1 for D (6 bases). The length of the CDR3 is 14 residues. V lost 2 bases to trimming and J lost 4 bases, with 11 bases between them. CDR3: CASSLQGLATEAFF. CDR3 nucleotides: TGTGCCAGCAGTTTACAGGGGTTGGCCACTGAAGCTTTCTTT.

This clonotype was seen more than once but under ten times. The chain uses TRBV25-1 and TRBJ1-2; weak D call: TRBD1 (5 bases). The CDR3 contains 15 residues. V lost 4 bases and J lost 4, with 16 bases in between. The germline V gene has CDR1 MGHDK and CDR2 SYGVNS. CDR3: CASSGGGERIYGYTF. Written as DNA, the CDR3 is TGTGCCAGCAGTGGCGGAGGGGAGCGAATCTATGGCTACACCTTC.

This clonotype was picked up many times. The V and J genes are TRBV10-3 and TRBJ1-4, with D unclear. The CDR3 loop spans 12 amino acids. V was trimmed by 4 bases and J by 8 bases, leaving 8 bases between them. In germline, CDR1 is ENHRY, CDR2 SYGVKD. This CDR3 reads CAISGSEEKLFF. The CDR3 bases are TGTGCCATCAGTGGGTCTGAGGAAAAACTGTTTTTT.

This chain connects TRBV7-8 to TRBJ2-1; 9 bases are shared with TRBD1. Germline lookup yields CDR1 SGHVS and CDR2 FQNEAQ. The junction had 4 bases not matched to a gene; V was cut back by 5 bases and J by 5 bases. CDR3 length: 14 amino acids. The CDR3 here is CASSLQGANNEQFF. CDR3 nucleotides: TGTGCCAGCAGCCTACAGGGGGCCAACAATGAGCAGTTCTTC.

The sample holds a few counts of this clonotype. The chain employs TRBV2 and TRBJ2-5, with D perhaps matching TRBD1 or TRBD2 (5 bases each). V gave up 7 bases and J gave up 0 bases, with 12 bases separating them. There are 14 residues in the CDR3. CDR1 is SNHLY, CDR2 FYNNEI, per germline. The CDR3 DNA is TGTGCCAGCACGTCCGGGACCCACCAAGAGACCCAGTACTTC. Its protein is CASTSGTHQETQYF.

The sample holds many counts of this clonotype. Here the CDR3 reads CASSYGTGAYEQYF. The CDR3 DNA follows: TGTGCCAGCAGTTACGGGACAGGGGCCTACGAGCAGTACTTC. The chain couples TRBV6-6 to TRBJ2-7; 10 nucleotides align to TRBD1. V lost 2 bases and J lost 2; bases outside the gene matches: 0. The CDR3 has 14 residues. The germline CDR1 and CDR2 sequences are MNHNY and SVGAGI (reference sequence).

This clonotype was recorded a few times. V is TRBV5-1 and J is TRBJ2-3, with a tentative D call TRBD2 (6 bases). Per germline, CDR1 SGHRS and CDR2 YFSETQ. The germline V and J ends were trimmed by 0 bases and 2 bases, with 10 bases remaining between them. The CDR3 is 15 amino acids. Here the CDR3 DNA reads TGCGCCAGCAGCTTGGAGGGACTCCACACAGATACGCAGTATTTT. This translates into CASSLEGLHTDTQYF.

This clonotype has a count of ten or more. The rearrangement links TRBV7-2 to TRBJ2-3; 8 nucleotides match TRBD2. CDR3 length equals 20 residues. Unmatched junction bases numbered 16, after V lost 2 bases and J lost 0 bases. Germline V gene data show CDR1 as SGHTA and CDR2 as FQGNSA. In nucleotides, the CDR3 is TGTGCCAGCAGCTTAAGAGCGGGAGCGCGACCTACCACTAGCACAGATACGCAGTATTTT. Protein sequence: CASSLRAGARPTTSTDTQYF. Looking up the rest from reference TRBV7-2 and TRBJ2-3 gives the full variable domain: GAGVSQSPSNKVTEKGKDVELRCDPISGHTALYWYRQSLGQGLEFLIYFQGNSAPDKSGLPSDRFSAERTGGSVSTLTIQRTQQEDSAVYLCASSLRAGARPTTSTDTQYFGPGTRLTVL.

This clonotype came up many times. V gene TRBV29-1 combines with J gene TRBJ1-4, with 9 bases that match TRBD1. This CDR3 is 13 amino acids long. Losses at the gene ends were 5 bases for V and 6 bases for J; bases not matched to a gene: 4. Looked up from germline, CDR1 is SQVTM and CDR2 is ANQGSEA. Written as DNA, the CDR3 is TGCAGCGTTCCGGGACAGGGACATGAAAAACTGTTTTTT. Amino acid sequence: CSVPGQGHEKLFF. Using reference TRBV29-1 and TRBJ1-4 for the parts outside the CDR3, the full variable domain is SAVISQKPSRDICQRGTSLTIQCQVDSQVTMMFWYRQQPGQSLTLIATANQGSEATYESGFVIDKFPISRPNLTFSTLTVSNMSPEDSSIYLCSVPGQGHEKLFFGSGTQLSVL.

This clonotype was counted at least ten times. This chain joins TRBV3-1 and TRBJ2-1; TRBD2 matches at 10 bases. CDR1 is LGHDT and CDR2 is YNNKEL in the germline V gene (reference sequence). This CDR3 is 15 amino acids long. The V segment lost 4 bases and the J segment 7 bases; nucleotides outside the gene matches: 7. The CDR3 sequence: CASSLRSGRRNEQFF. The CDR3 DNA reads as TGTGCCAGCAGCCTCCGTAGCGGGAGGCGAAATGAGCAGTTCTTC.

In regard to this clonotype: A much larger clone sits a single nucleotide away, making a read error possible. CDR3 sequence reads: CTSSLGGHPTDTQYF. The CDR3 DNA reads TGCACCAGCAGCTTGGGGGGACACCCCACAGATACGCAGTATTTT. This sequence joins TRBV5-1 and TRBJ2-3; D may correspond to TRBD1 or TRBD2 (6 bases each). The CDR3 spans 15 residues. Germline V CDR1 and CDR2: SGHRS, YFSETQ.

This clonotype has ten or more counts. The chain carries TRBV3-1 and TRBJ2-1; TRBD2 might be the D (5 bases). This CDR3 comprises 12 residues. From germline, CDR1 is LGHDT and CDR2 YNNKEL (reference sequence). V lost 1 base to trimming and J lost 13 bases, with 11 bases between them. CDR3 loop: CASSQASASQFF. The CDR3 region has the DNA TGTGCCAGCAGCCAAGCTTCGGCTAGCCAGTTCTTC.

This clonotype was detected ten times or more. The J gene is TRBJ2-2, the V gene TRBV11-2; tentative D call: TRBD2 (6 bases). This CDR3 is 20 amino acids long. Germline V gene lookup returns CDR1 SGHAT and CDR2 FQNNGV. Trimming removed 5 bases from V and 2 bases from J, with 27 bases in between. CDR3 sequence reads: CASSPHVGAGGPTNTGELFF. For the CDR3, the DNA is TGTGCCAGCAGCCCCCACGTCGGGGCCGGGGGACCAACCAACACCGGGGAGCTGTTTTTT.

There are many counts of this clonotype. The rearrangement links TRBV10-3 to TRBJ2-6; possible D gene TRBD1, 6 bases. This CDR3 is 15 amino acids long. Trimming pared 8 bases from V and 2 bases from J, leaving 13 bases between. Germline-derived CDR1 and CDR2 are ENHRY and SYGVKD. As DNA, the CDR3 is TGTGCCATCGGGCAGGGGTTGGCTGGGGCCAACGTCCTGACTTTC. This gives the protein CAIGQGLAGANVLTF.

This clonotype has a count of ten or more. J is TRBJ2-7 and V is TRBV5-4; tentative D call: TRBD1 (5 bases). The CDR3 is made up of 15 amino acids. CDR1 SGHNT and CDR2 YYREEE come from the germline V gene (reference sequence). V gave up 4 bases and J gave up 1 base, with 15 bases separating them. The CDR3 sequence: CASSKDTKGSYEQYV. The CDR3 coding sequence is TGTGCCAGCAGCAAGGACACTAAGGGGTCCTACGAGCAGTACGTC.

This clonotype was seen ten or more times. This chain links TRBV6-4 with TRBJ2-3; 8 positions match TRBD1. Germline lookup yields CDR1 MRHNA and CDR2 SNTAGT. Trimming removed 6 bases from V and 4 bases from J; junction bases left unmatched: 9. CDR3 size: 15 residues. CDR3 sequence: CASSPGQGRADTQYF. The CDR3, as DNA: TGTGCCAGCAGCCCCGGACAGGGTCGGGCAGATACGCAGTATTTT.

This clonotype was counted many times. The chain has TRBV7-2 and TRBJ2-4; TRBD1 matches 8 bases. Germline trimming cut 5 bases from V and 8 bases from J; bases unmatched to any gene: 8. This CDR3 has 14 residues. The germline gives CDR1 SGHTA, CDR2 FQGNSA. The CDR3 DNA reads TGTGCCAGCAGCCTGGACAGGGTAGGAGACATTCAGTACTTC. Translation gives CASSLDRVGDIQYF.

At least ten counts were recorded for this clonotype. The V gene is TRBV28, the J gene TRBJ2-1; D possibly corresponds to TRBD1 (6 bases). Germline V CDR1 and CDR2: MDHEN, SYDVKM. V was shortened by 3 bases and J by 6 bases, with 12 bases between the two germline ends. The CDR3 has 14 amino acids. The CDR3 loop reads CASSLGARTNEQFF. CDR3 bases: TGTGCCAGCAGTTTGGGGGCCAGAACCAATGAGCAGTTCTTC. The full variable domain, rest sourced from reference TRBV28 and TRBJ2-1, is DVKVTQSSRYLVKRTGEKVFLECVQDMDHENMFWYRQDPGLGLRLIYFSYDVKMKEKGDIPEGYSVSREKKERFSLILESASTNQTSMYLCASSLGARTNEQFFGPGTRLTVL.

The chain is built from TRBV15 and TRBJ2-1; 13 bases are shared with TRBD2. CDR1 LNHNV and CDR2 YYDKDF come from the germline V gene (reference sequence). J gave up 7 bases and V 2 bases, and 14 bases lay outside the gene matches. The CDR3 totals 19 residues. CDR3 region: CATSRRVPGLAGKGNEQFF. The CDR3 bases are TGTGCCACCAGCAGAAGAGTTCCGGGACTAGCGGGAAAGGGGAATGAGCAGTTCTTC.

This clonotype was seen only a few times. This chain joins TRBV6-5 and TRBJ1-2; D gene uncertain. The CDR3 contains 16 residues. The V gene lost 4 bases and the J gene lost 4 bases, with 19 bases spanning the gap. Germline CDR1 and CDR2: MNHEY and SVGAGI. The CDR3 reads CASSSGRPTIFYGYTF. The CDR3, as DNA: TGTGCCAGCAGTTCCGGCAGGCCTACCATTTTCTATGGCTACACCTTC.